This T cell receptor (beta chain) was captured in a study of cytomegalovirus exposure and HLA in healthy donors. Assay used: immunoSEQ multiplex PCR; TCRdb lists only in-frame clones, some missing. There are roughly 60,000 clones in the sample; roughly nine tenths occur only once, and approximately 2% lies in the top ten. Trimming shortened V by 0 bases and J by 4 bases, and 10 bases separated the two germline ends. Germline assignment: CDR1 GTSNPN and CDR2 SVGIG (reference sequence). The CDR3 runs to 13 residues. This clone has a single count. Its antigen is unidentified. General study points: Using the classifier, cytomegalovirus status was reportedly diagnosed with high specificity and sensitivity. The authors listed 150 to 200 TCR beta chains as cytomegalovirus-associated. The finding came from a later analysis; first-cohort TCR clusters tended to co-occur in the 110 or so validation repertoires.

The chain employs TRBV30 and TRBJ2-7; no reliable D call. The sample consisted of PBMCs. The source of this sequence is a woman in her 30s in good health and CMV-seronegative. CDR3 nucleotides: TGTGCCTGGAGTGTACGGGTAACGTACGAGCAGTACTTC. Its translation: CAWSVRVTYEQYF.